Below, 25 T cell receptor beta chains from the same sample are listed, as sequenced in a study of T cells expressing NK-cell markers. TCRdb derives one entry per CDR3 protein from the 5' RACE reads, leaving out DNA. The sample table sets out about 160,000 distinct CDR3 sequences. Sequenced input: blood T cells: a sorted CD56 or NKG2C T cell subset, CD4+ or CD8+ T cells, or bulk PBMC T cells (not recorded which). The origin of the receptors is a woman between 18 and 70 years old in good health.

The chain recombines TRBV12-3 or TRBV12-4 with TRBJ1-1. This CDR3 is built from 11 residues. The CDR3 is CASTSYPEAFF.

This chain's CDR3 is CASSPGQENTGELFF. V and J are TRBV27 and TRBJ2-2; TCRdb calls TRBD1, which cannot be checked without DNA. The CDR3 consists of 15 residues. Germline-derived CDR1 and CDR2 are MNHEY and SMNVEV (reference sequence).

V usage is TRBV20-1 and J usage is TRBJ1-5. Germline V gives CDR1 DFQATT, CDR2 SNEGSKA (reference sequence). The CDR3 is 13 amino acids. CDR3 region: CSARGIHNQPQHF.

This chain links TRBV7-3 with TRBJ2-5; TCRdb's D call, TRBD2, is unchecked because there is no DNA. Germline CDR1 is SGHTA and CDR2 is FQGTGA. The CDR3 spans 14 residues. CDR3 amino acids: CASSPGLARETQYF.

The chain is built from TRBV6-1 and TRBJ1-1. Germline V gives CDR1 MNHNS, CDR2 SASEGT. The CDR3 length is 15 residues. CDR3 sequence reads: CASIVTVFGNTEAFF.

The rearrangement uses TRBV6-1 and TRBJ2-7. This CDR3 has 14 residues. The germline CDR1 and CDR2 sequences are MNHNS and SASEGT. The CDR3: CASSVWAEAYEQYF.

CDR3 sequence: CASSPGTRNEQYF. This sequence joins TRBV5-1 and TRBJ2-7. Germline V gives CDR1 SGHRS, CDR2 YFSETQ. The CDR3 contains 13 residues.

J is TRBJ2-7 and V is TRBV12-3 or TRBV12-4; TCRdb's D gene call, TRBD2, goes unchecked for lack of DNA. This CDR3 spans 17 amino acids. The chain's CDR3 is CASAYLRGVTSSYEQYF.

CDR3 residues: CATSDSNQPQHF. The J gene is TRBJ1-5, the V gene TRBV24-1. Germline CDR1 reads KGHDR; CDR2 reads SFDVKD. The CDR3 contains 12 residues.

V usage is TRBV7-2 and J usage is TRBJ2-1; TCRdb designates TRBD1, a call that cannot be tested without DNA. Per germline, CDR1 SGHTA and CDR2 FQGNSA. The CDR3 is 13 amino acids. The CDR3 reads CASSLGAPHEQFF. The whole variable domain, filled in from reference TRBV7-2 and TRBJ2-1, reads GAGVSQSPSNKVTEKGKDVELRCDPISGHTALYWYRQSLGQGLEFLIYFQGNSAPDKSGLPSDRFSAERTGGSVSTLTIQRTQQEDSAVYLCASSLGAPHEQFFGPGTRLTVL.

The chain employs TRBV11-1 and TRBJ1-4; the TCRdb D gene call, TRBD1, has no DNA to confirm it. Germline V gene lookup returns CDR1 SGHAT and CDR2 FQDESV (reference sequence). This CDR3 contains 19 residues. The CDR3 loop is CASSLGAGGPGTTNEKLFF.

The rearrangement joins TRBV20-1 to TRBJ2-3; TCRdb picks TRBD2, but there is no DNA to check that call. The CDR3 length is 15 residues. CDR1 and CDR2 from the germline V gene are DFQATT and SNEGSKA (reference sequence). This chain's CDR3 is CSASGTSSVTYTQYF.

The chain links TRBV6-1 to TRBJ1-2; there is no DNA to check the TCRdb D call of TRBD1. Germline V CDR1 and CDR2: MNHNS, SASEGT. CDR3 length: 14 amino acids. CDR3 loop: CASRGRGSSYGYTF.

The V and J genes are TRBV7-2 and TRBJ2-2. Germline V gene lookup returns CDR1 SGHTA and CDR2 FQGNSA. The CDR3 has 15 amino acids. CDR3 residues: CASSASLANTGELFF. The full variable domain, completed using reference TRBV7-2 and TRBJ2-2, is GAGVSQSPSNKVTEKGKDVELRCDPISGHTALYWYRQSLGQGLEFLIYFQGNSAPDKSGLPSDRFSAERTGGSVSTLTIQRTQQEDSAVYLCASSASLANTGELFFGEGSRLTVL.

The rearrangement uses TRBV2 and TRBJ1-2. Germline CDR1 reads SNHLY; CDR2 reads FYNNEI. The length of the CDR3 is 14 residues. CDR3 sequence reads: CASSLPASNYGYTF.

The CDR3 reads CASSLGGGTDTQYF. The chain couples TRBV5-1 to TRBJ2-3. Germline values: CDR1 SGHRS, CDR2 YFSETQ. This CDR3 is 14 amino acids long.

The V gene is TRBV15, the J gene TRBJ1-5. This CDR3 region has 13 residues. CDR1 is LNHNV and CDR2 is YYDKDF in the germline V gene (reference sequence). The CDR3 loop is CATSTGGLQPQHF.

The rearrangement uses TRBV3-1 and TRBJ1-3; there is no DNA to check the TCRdb D call of TRBD1. Germline V gene data show CDR1 as LGHDT and CDR2 as YNNKEL (reference sequence). This CDR3 is 18 amino acids long. CDR3 region: CASSQGGAAKSSGNTIYF. The variable domain in full, with the rest retrieved from reference TRBV3-1 and TRBJ1-3, is DTAVSQTPKYLVTQMGNDKSIKCEQNLGHDTMYWYKQDSKKFLKIMFSYNNKELIINETVPNRFSPKSPDKAHLNLHINSLELGDSAVYFCASSQGGAAKSSGNTIYFGEGSWLTVV.

V is TRBV10-3 and J is TRBJ2-7; the D call from TCRdb, TRBD2, cannot be confirmed without DNA. CDR1 ENHRY and CDR2 SYGVKD come from the germline V gene. This CDR3 has 13 amino acids. The CDR3 reads CAISGADPYEQYF.

V is TRBV10-3 and J is TRBJ2-3; without DNA, the TCRdb call of TRBD1 cannot be checked. CDR1 and CDR2 (germline): ENHRY, SYGVKD. This CDR3 contains 17 residues. This CDR3 is CATSWGRGLYSTDTQYF.

This sequence joins TRBV7-8 and TRBJ2-3; TCRdb indicates TRBD1, and absent DNA this call remains unverified. This CDR3 is built from 18 residues. Germline CDR1 SGHVS, CDR2 FQNEAQ. The CDR3 protein is CASSLEFFGQGSTDTQYF. Full variable domain (outside the CDR3, taken from reference TRBV7-8 and TRBJ2-3): GAGVSQSPRYKVAKRGQDVALRCDPISGHVSLFWYQQALGQGPEFLTYFQNEAQLDKSGLPSDRFFAERPEGSVSTLKIQRTQQEDSAVYLCASSLEFFGQGSTDTQYFGPGTRLTVL.

The rearrangement links TRBV5-1 to TRBJ2-3; TCRdb selects TRBD1, and the lack of DNA leaves this call unchecked. The germline gives CDR1 SGHRS, CDR2 YFSETQ. The CDR3 runs to 18 residues. CDR3 in amino acids: CASSQGQVPAEGSDTQYF.

The rearrangement joins TRBV12-3 or TRBV12-4 to TRBJ1-3; TCRdb selects TRBD1, and the lack of DNA leaves this call unchecked. The CDR3 sequence is 13 residues long. CDR3 protein: CASSLGAGNTIYF.

The chain joins TRBV29-1 to TRBJ2-7; TCRdb proposes TRBD2, but this gene call is untestable without DNA. The CDR3 contains 13 residues. Germline V gene lookup returns CDR1 SQVTM and CDR2 ANQGSEA. This chain's CDR3 is CSVAAHSSYEQYF.

V usage is TRBV6-4 and J usage is TRBJ2-1; TCRdb calls TRBD2, which cannot be checked without DNA. This CDR3 comprises 15 residues. From germline, CDR1 is MRHNA and CDR2 SNTAGT. CDR3 sequence: CASRLDYRVYNEQFF.